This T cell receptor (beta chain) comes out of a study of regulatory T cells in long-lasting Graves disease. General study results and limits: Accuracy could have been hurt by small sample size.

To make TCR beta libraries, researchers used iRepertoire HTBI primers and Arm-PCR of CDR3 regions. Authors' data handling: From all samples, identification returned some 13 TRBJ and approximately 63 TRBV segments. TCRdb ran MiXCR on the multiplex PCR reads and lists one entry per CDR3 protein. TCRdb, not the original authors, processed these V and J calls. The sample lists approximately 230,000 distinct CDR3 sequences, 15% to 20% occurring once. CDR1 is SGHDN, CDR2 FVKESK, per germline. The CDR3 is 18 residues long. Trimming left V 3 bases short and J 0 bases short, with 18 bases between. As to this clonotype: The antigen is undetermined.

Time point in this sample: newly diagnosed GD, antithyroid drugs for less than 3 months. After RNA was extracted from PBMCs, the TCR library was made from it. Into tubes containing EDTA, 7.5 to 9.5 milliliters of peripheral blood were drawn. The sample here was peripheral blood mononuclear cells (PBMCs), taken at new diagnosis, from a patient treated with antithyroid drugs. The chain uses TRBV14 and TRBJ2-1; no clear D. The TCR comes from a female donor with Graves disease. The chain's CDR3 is CASSQSFGRTSSYNEQFF. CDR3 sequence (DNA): TGTGCCAGCAGCCAGTCCTTTGGTAGGACCAGCTCCTACAATGAGCAGTTCTTC. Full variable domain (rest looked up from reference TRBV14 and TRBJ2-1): EAGVTQFPSHSVIEKGQTVTLRCDPISGHDNLYWYRRVMGKEIKFLLHFVKESKQDESGMPNNRFLAERTGGTYSTLKVQPAELEDSGVYFCASSQSFGRTSSYNEQFFGPGTRLTVL.